Presented here are 9 T cell receptor beta chains from one specimen sequenced in a study of blood T cells in healthy people across ages. Primers used in a second PCR of about 6 to 11 cycles were a sample-barcoded 5' primer and a J-beta primer mix. In TCRdb, the 5' RACE reads were re-called with MiXCR into one record per CDR3 protein. The sample contains 550,000 to 600,000 distinct CDR3 sequences, roughly a quarter of which appear only once. Material for sequencing was blood. The receptor source for this set is a woman in her 70s in good health.

The chain links TRBV6-5 to TRBJ2-6; D not resolved. CDR3 size: 16 residues. Germline V gene lookup returns CDR1 MNHEY and CDR2 SVGAGI. Deletions cut 0 bases from V and 0 bases from J, with 6 bases between. DNA for the CDR3: TGTGCCAGCAGTTACTCGAGGTTCTCTGGGGCCAACGTCCTGACTTTC. Translated, it gives CASSYSRFSGANVLTF.

This clonotype appeared a few times. V and J are TRBV20-1 and TRBJ1-5; 7 bases map to TRBD1. There are 14 residues in the CDR3. The V gene's germline CDR1 is DFQATT and CDR2 SNEGSKA (reference sequence). The ends lost 5 bases at V and 4 bases at J; junction bases unmatched: 8. The CDR3 nucleotides are TGCAGTGCTGGGACCTGGGACAGAAATCAGCCCCAGCATTTT. It encodes CSAGTWDRNQPQHF.

The chain combines TRBV15 with TRBJ1-2; D call uncertain. Germline V gene data show CDR1 as LNHNV and CDR2 as YYDKDF (reference sequence). The CDR3 spans 14 residues. V was trimmed by 2 bases and J by 3 bases, leaving 10 bases between them. The CDR3 protein is CATSRIRRDYGYTF. The CDR3 region has the DNA TGTGCCACCAGCAGAATCCGAAGGGACTATGGCTACACCTTC.

This clonotype was seen only a few times. The chain carries TRBV9 and TRBJ2-1; maybe TRBD1 (6 bases). Gene TRBJ2-5 matches the end of the DNA better, so the J call may be wrong. Per the germline V gene, CDR1 is SGDLS and CDR2 is YYNGEE. CDR3 length: 16 amino acids. CDR3 sequence reads: CASSPVETGLRETQYF. In nucleotides, the CDR3 is TGTGCCAGCAGCCCAGTTGAGACAGGCTTGAGAGAGACCCAGTACTTC.

This clonotype was observed once. The rearrangement joins TRBV18 to TRBJ1-1, with D possibly being TRBD1 (5 bases). The CDR3 sequence is 16 residues long. The V and J ends lost 6 bases and 2 bases respectively, with 19 bases between them. CDR1 KGHSH and CDR2 LQKENI come from the germline V gene. CDR3 sequence: CASSPSGGVSNTEAFF. The CDR3 region has the DNA TGTGCCAGCTCCCCATCTGGGGGAGTTAGTAACACTGAAGCTTTCTTT.

The J gene is TRBJ2-3, the V gene TRBV7-2; tentatively, D is TRBD2 (5 bases). From germline, CDR1 is SGHTA and CDR2 FQGNSA. The CDR3 covers 14 residues. Trimming pared 3 bases from V and 2 bases from J, leaving 9 bases between. CDR3 protein: CASSLSGYTDTQYF. The CDR3 DNA sequence: TGTGCCAGCAGCTTGAGCGGCTACACAGATACGCAGTATTTT.

Only a few counts were recorded for this clonotype. This chain links TRBV5-1 with TRBJ1-4; unclear D gene. Trimming stripped 4 bases from V and 8 bases from J, with 15 bases between. CDR3 length: 14 residues. CDR1 and CDR2 from the germline V gene are SGHRS and YFSETQ. The CDR3 DNA is TGCGCCAGCAGCCTTCGGGCTTCTCAGGAAAAACTGTTTTTT. Its protein is CASSLRASQEKLFF.

This chain uses TRBV6-6 with TRBJ1-2, with D possibly being TRBD1 (5 bases). The CDR3 contains 15 residues. The germline V gene has CDR1 MNHNY and CDR2 SVGAGI (reference sequence). The V end was cut by 5 bases, the J end by 3 bases, with 16 bases between. The CDR3 spells CASSAQVGRYYGYTF. CDR3 DNA: TGTGCCAGCAGTGCACAGGTCGGGAGATACTATGGCTACACCTTC.

J is TRBJ1-2 and V is TRBV12-3 or TRBV12-4; D uncertain. This CDR3 spans 13 amino acids. Trimming took off 4 bases at V and 1 base at J, with 7 bases between the two ends. The CDR3 coding sequence is TGTGCCAGCAGTTCTGCCCGTAACTATGGCTACACCTTC. It is translated as CASSSARNYGYTF.